Listed below are T cell receptor beta chains from one sample, sequenced in a study of T cell repertoires in cytomegalovirus infection. TCRdb redid the calling of the reads with MiXCR, one entry per CDR3 protein. The data contain roughly 180,000 distinct CDR3 sequences, roughly 15% of them singletons. The specimen sequenced was CD8+ T cells from PBMCs. All receptors derive from a human donor in good health (CMV status not recorded). Some clones in this sample may be carry-over from other donors' samples. Both conserved end residues are part of each CDR3. A D gene is named only where the DNA matches it firmly. The size of a clone is reported for some rows only, either as once, few or many, or as a class for expanded clones.

>TRBJ2-2|16|TRBV7-8|.|many
TGTGCCAGCAACTCGTTAGAGGGCGATAACACCGGGGAGCTGTTTTTT
CASNSLEGDNTGELFF
>TRBJ2-5|15|TRBV7-6|.|few
TGTGCCAGCAGCTTAGTGGACCGCGTCCAAGAGACCCAGTACTTC
CASSLVDRVQETQYF
>TRBJ2-2|15|TRBV7-9|.|few
TGTGCCAGCAGCCTCCCGGGGCAAAGGACCGGGGAGCTGTTTTTT
CASSLPGQRTGELFF
>TRBJ2-7|14|TRBV9|TRBD1|.
TGTGCCAGCAGCCCGAGATCTACAGGGGACGAGCAGTACTTC
CASSPRSTGDEQYF
>TRBJ2-3|14|TRBV30|.|few
TGTGCCTGGAGTCCAGAAGGGTTCACAGATACGCAGTATTTT
CAWSPEGFTDTQYF
>TRBJ2-5|12|TRBV30|.|.
TGTGCCTGGACAGGGGCCCAAGAGACCCAGTACTTC
CAWTGAQETQYF
>TRBJ1-2|14|TRBV9|.|.
TGTGCCAGCAGCGTAGTGGGCAGCCGCTATGGCTACACCTTC
CASSVVGSRYGYTF
>TRBJ2-1|19|TRBV12-3/TRBV12-4|TRBD2|few
TGTGCCAGCAGTTTAAGGGCTAGCGGGGGGAAAACACCATACAATGAGCAGTTCTTC
CASSLRASGGKTPYNEQFF
>TRBJ2-3|13|TRBV12-3/TRBV12-4|.|.
TGTGCCAGCACTTTGGGGGTAACAGATACGCAGTATTTT
CASTLGVTDTQYF
>TRBJ2-5|14|TRBV7-2|.|.
TGTGCCAGCAGTCCGACAGGTGAACAAGAGACCCAGTACTTC
CASSPTGEQETQYF
>TRBJ1-1|14|TRBV7-9|.|.
TGTGCCAGCAGTAAACAAGGGGTTGGCACTGAAGCTTTCTTT
CASSKQGVGTEAFF
>TRBJ2-6|16|TRBV18|.|.
TGTGCCAGCTCACTGACAGCTGGATCTGGGGCCAACGTCCTGACTTTC
CASSLTAGSGANVLTF
>TRBJ2-1|16|TRBV7-2|TRBD2|.
TGTGCCAGCAGCCCACGGGGAGCGGGGGCCAACAATGAGCAGTTCTTC
CASSPRGAGANNEQFF
>TRBJ2-5|14|TRBV4-1|.|.
TGTGCCAGCAGCCAAGGACAGGGAGGGGAGACCCAGTACTTC
CASSQGQGGETQYF
>TRBJ2-7|16|TRBV12-3/TRBV12-4|.|few
TGTGCCAGCAGTTTAGTAGGTGGAACACCATCCTACGAGCAGTACTTC
CASSLVGGTPSYEQYF
>TRBJ2-7|16|TRBV6-6|TRBD1|few
TGTGCCAGCAGCTGGACCGGGACAGGGGGCCTACACGAGCAGTACTTC
CASSWTGTGGLHEQYF
>TRBJ1-2|16|TRBV4-3|.|few
TGCGCCAGCAGCCAAGATAAGCGGGGATGGGGGTCTGGCTACACCTTC
CASSQDKRGWGSGYTF
>TRBJ2-7|14|TRBV6-2/TRBV6-3|.|.
TGTGCCAGCAGTTACTCTTCTACGTCCTACGAGCAGTACTTC
CASSYSSTSYEQYF
>TRBJ2-7|18|TRBV7-9|TRBD2|.
TGTGCCAGCAGCTTTTGGACTAGCGGGGGGGCCCCCTCTCGGGAGCAGTACTTC
CASSFWTSGGAPSREQYF
>TRBJ2-1|15|TRBV20-1|TRBD2|.
TGCAGTGCTAGGGGGACTAGCGGGTTATACAATGAGCAGTTCTTC
CSARGTSGLYNEQFF
>TRBJ1-1|14|TRBV14|TRBD1|few
TGTGCCAGCAGCCAAGGACAGGGGAACACTGAAGCTTTCTTT
CASSQGQGNTEAFF
>TRBJ2-5|14|TRBV7-2|.|few
TGTGCCAGCAGCCCGACTGTCTTAAAAGAGACCCAGTACTTC
CASSPTVLKETQYF
>TRBJ1-1|12|TRBV5-6|TRBD1|few
TGTGCCAGCAGCTCAGGGGGCTCTGAAGCTTTCTTT
CASSSGGSEAFF
>TRBJ1-1|15|TRBV9|TRBD1|few
TGTGCCAGCAGCGGACCCGGACAGGGGGGCCCTGAAGCTTTCTTT
CASSGPGQGGPEAFF
>TRBJ2-1|14|TRBV6-2/TRBV6-3|TRBD2|.
TGTGCCAGCAGTGATGGGACTAGCTTCTATGAGCAGTTCTTC
CASSDGTSFYEQFF
>TRBJ2-7|14|TRBV19|TRBD1|few
TGTGCCAGTAGTATCACAGGGGAGTCCTACGAGCAGTACTTC
CASSITGESYEQYF
>TRBJ2-7|12|TRBV7-4|.|.
TGTGCCAGCTCGCAGACCGCCCGTGAGCAGTACTTC
CASSQTAREQYF
>TRBJ2-5|15|TRBV14|.|.
TGTGCCAGCAGCCACCTGGGCGGCATCGTCCAGACCCAGTACTTC
CASSHLGGIVQTQYF
>TRBJ1-5|19|TRBV4-1|.|few
TGCGCCAGCAGCCAAGATTTTCCGGGACTTTTGGGGAGCAATCAGCCCCAGCATTTT
CASSQDFPGLLGSNQPQHF
>TRBJ2-1|13|TRBV29-1|.|once
TGCAGCGTTGAAACCGGTCCTTCTCAGGGGCAGTTCTTC
CSVETGPSQGQFF
>TRBJ2-5|11|TRBV7-9|.|.
TGTGCCACCCAACCTGGGGAGACCCAGTACTTC
CATQPGETQYF
>TRBJ1-1|17|TRBV15|TRBD1|.
TGTGCCACCAGCGTTCGGGACAGGGGCGCGGTTGTCACTGAAGCTTTCTTT
CATSVRDRGAVVTEAFF